What follows describes a single T cell receptor (beta chain). Germline V lookup: CDR1 MNHEY, CDR2 SMNVEV (reference sequence). The CDR3 runs 13 residues. The V and J ends lost 5 bases and 4 bases, in that order; junction bases with no gene match: 5. Per the original data handling: The authors estimated nucleated cell counts from reference gene primer amplification. Sequencing used immunoSEQ multiplex PCR; TCRdb keeps in-frame clones, though not all of them. The DNA was the basis for D and trimming; V, J and clone size are from that table. The sample consists of 56,000 or so clones, roughly 85% of them appearing once. The data originate from a study of blood T cell repertoires in COVID-19. Study information: There were acute and convalescent COVID-19 samples, and they came from the United States, Italy and Spain. Sources were T cells, B-cell-depleted T cells, or PBMCs; the material itself was cDNA or gDNA.

The sequence came from a human donor in a cohort sampled during active COVID-19. Specimen: peripheral blood. The chain is built from TRBV27 and TRBJ2-7; 7 bases are a match to TRBD2. CDR3 residues: CASSPGGPYEQYF. CDR3 sequence (DNA): TGTGCCAGCAGTCCGGGGGGACCTTACGAGCAGTACTTC.